The source of this TCR beta chain is a study of a mutant IDH1 vaccine in newly diagnosed glioma. Looking at the study overall: Vaccination started 4-6 weeks after radiotherapy alone, or with temozolomide cycles.

The data were produced by immunoSEQ multiplex PCR, yet TCRdb's version contains in-frame clones alone and is incomplete. The sample has about 84,000 clones; more than 80% are singletons. As for this clone: Its matching antigen is unknown.

The CDR3 sequence is 14 residues long. Germline CDR1 SNHLY, CDR2 FYNNEI. Trimming removed 0 bases from V and 0 bases from J, with 3 bases in between. This sample's time point: week 47, end of study. Mutant IDH1 20-mer peptide, at 300 ug, made up each vaccine dose, with topical imiquimod. This specimen was PBMCs, taken from a glioma patient whose treatment included an IDH1 peptide vaccine. The receptor was derived from a man in his forties with glioma. The chain links TRBV2 to TRBJ2-4; D unclear. This chain's CDR3 is CASSEALAKNIQYF. The CDR3 coding sequence is TGTGCCAGCAGTGAAGCGCTAGCCAAAAACATTCAGTACTTC. The entire variable domain, with the rest obtained from reference TRBV2 and TRBJ2-4, is as follows: EPEVTQTPSHQVTQMGQEVILRCVPISNHLYFYWYRQILGQKVEFLVSFYNNEISEKSEIFDDQFSVERPDGSNFTLKIRSTKLEDSAMYFCASSEALAKNIQYFGAGTRLSVL.